Sequencing of this T cell receptor (beta chain) was carried out in a study of blood T cell repertoires in COVID-19. About the study: The United States, Italy and Spain were the sources of the acute and convalescent COVID-19 samples. From T cells, B-cell-depleted T cells, or PBMCs came the material, which was cDNA or gDNA.

Per the authors' pipeline: Estimation of nucleated cell counts relied on the amplification of reference gene primers. Assay used: immunoSEQ multiplex PCR; TCRdb lists only in-frame clones, some missing. V and J calls and clone size come straight from that table; D and trimming were deduced from the DNA. The table shows a few hundred thousand clones, with about 87% occurring only once. V was shortened by 5 bases and J by 0 bases, with 5 bases between the two germline ends. Germline values: CDR1 SEHNR, CDR2 FQNEAQ (reference sequence). The CDR3 covers 12 residues. This clone has only a few counts. Cohort 3 donors counted as recovered after two negative PCRs, clearance, or resolved symptoms.

The chain is built from TRBV7-9 and TRBJ2-7; D unclear. The sequence derives from a man younger than 40 who had recovered from COVID-19. Sample: PBMCs or T cells enriched from blood (not recorded which). The CDR3 DNA reads TGTGCCAGCAGCCCTGTCTCCTACGAGCAGTACTTC. Translation: CASSPVSYEQYF.